The rows below give T cell receptor beta chains drawn from one sample of a study of T cells in Graves' hyperthyroidism and ophthalmopathy. One entry per CDR3 protein, called by TCRdb with MiXCR from the multiplex PCR reads. This table has about 360,000 distinct CDR3 sequences, over 10% appearing once. The specimen was blood. The receptors were gathered from a woman younger than 30 with Graves' hyperthyroidism. Both conserved end residues are part of each CDR3. The D gene is left open where the match is weak. Clone sizes are given selectively: once, few, many, or a class where the clone is expanded.

CDR3: CSARPTTHTEAFF; DNA: TGCAGTGCGAGGCCTACAACACACACTGAAGCTTTCTTT; J: TRBJ1-1; V: TRBV20-1; D: -; size: many
CDR3: CSARDPRDSSYEQYF; DNA: TGCAGTGCTAGAGATCCGCGGGACTCCTCCTACGAGCAGTACTTC; J: TRBJ2-7; V: TRBV20-1; D: -; size: -
CDR3: CASSQWGDNEQFF; DNA: TGCGCCAGCAGCCAGTGGGGAGACAATGAGCAGTTCTTC; J: TRBJ2-1; V: TRBV5-1; D: -; size: many
CDR3: CASSETRGRTEAFF; DNA: TGTGCCAGCAGTGAAACCCGGGGGAGGACTGAAGCTTTCTTT; J: TRBJ1-1; V: TRBV2; D: -; size: many
CDR3: CASSQGLAESSYNEQFF; DNA: TGTGCCAGCAGCCAGGGACTAGCGGAGAGCTCCTACAATGAGCAGTTCTTC; J: TRBJ2-1; V: TRBV13; D: TRBD2; size: -
CDR3: CASSITPANQPQHF; DNA: TGTGCCAGTAGTATAACCCCGGCAAATCAGCCCCAGCATTTT; J: TRBJ1-5; V: TRBV19; D: -; size: -
CDR3: CASSPPPADRKTYEQYF; DNA: TGTGCCAGCAGCCCCCCCCCAGCGGACCGCAAAACCTACGAGCAGTACTTC; J: TRBJ2-7; V: TRBV27; D: -; size: -
CDR3: CASSSLAGTSGRSSYNEQFF; DNA: TGTGCCAGCAGCTCACTAGCCGGGACTAGCGGGAGGAGCTCCTACAATGAGCAGTTCTTC; J: TRBJ2-1; V: TRBV11-2; D: TRBD2; size: -
CDR3: CASSSPRTGKETQYF; DNA: TGTGCCAGCAGTTCCCCGAGGACAGGGAAAGAGACCCAGTACTTC; J: TRBJ2-5; V: TRBV28; D: TRBD1; size: -
CDR3: CASSTLPQGQGSSNQPQHF; DNA: TGTGCCAGCAGTACGCTCCCGCAGGGACAAGGTTCGAGCAATCAGCCCCAGCATTTT; J: TRBJ1-5; V: TRBV6-1; D: -; size: many
CDR3: CASKWTVNTEAFF; DNA: TGTGCCAGCAAATGGACGGTGAACACTGAAGCTTTCTTT; J: TRBJ1-1; V: TRBV12-3/TRBV12-4; D: -; size: many
CDR3: CASSIEGTTGELFF; DNA: TGTGCCAGTAGTATTGAGGGGACCACCGGGGAGCTGTTTTTT; J: TRBJ2-2; V: TRBV19; D: -; size: -
CDR3: CASSLTGTSVNEQFF; DNA: TGCGCCAGCAGCTTAACCGGGACTAGCGTGAATGAGCAGTTCTTC; J: TRBJ2-1; V: TRBV5-1; D: TRBD2; size: -
CDR3: CASSQEAPSGSTDTQYF; DNA: TGCGCCAGCAGCCAAGAGGCCCCTAGCGGGAGCACAGATACGCAGTATTTT; J: TRBJ2-3; V: TRBV4-3; D: TRBD2; size: -
CDR3: CASSPRRGEQFF; DNA: TGTGCCAGCAGCCCCAGGAGGGGTGAGCAGTTCTTC; J: TRBJ2-1; V: TRBV9; D: -; size: many
CDR3: CSARSQTVNYGYTF; DNA: TGCAGTGCTAGATCACAGACAGTGAACTATGGCTACACCTTC; J: TRBJ1-2; V: TRBV20-1; D: -; size: once